The 28 T cell receptor beta chains given below trace back to one sample, sequenced in a study of beta chain features in type 1 diabetes (dated by TCRdb to 2016 to 2019). Study-level results and caveats: A moderate but significant shortening of TCRB CDR3 length was observed in type 1 diabetes patients in all four CD4+ subsets.

These TCRs are of unknown antigen specificity. Libraries were constructed by the immunoSEQ multiplex PCR assay. The High Capacity cDNA Reverse Transcription Kit was used to reverse transcribe all of the isolated RNA, meaning that expressed TCRB transcripts were what got sequenced. TCRdb took this table from immuneACCESS and kept in-frame rearrangements with V and J called. Such tables lack part of the clones; where checked against another copy, unresolved V genes explain under half of the gap, and the rest is unexplained. Present in this sample are a few hundred thousand clones, approximately 24% of which were seen just once. Roughly 0.013% of the sample belongs to the ten largest clones. Material: naive CD4+ T cells from blood. The cell subset or site label of this sample denotes: true naive CD4+ T cells. Receptors were obtained from a woman in her twenties or thirties with type 1 diabetes.

This clone has only a few counts. J is TRBJ2-2 and V is TRBV14; possible D gene TRBD2, 6 bases. Trimming took 3 bases from V and 1 from J, leaving 9 bases between them. The germline CDR1 and CDR2 sequences are SGHDN and FVKESK. The CDR3 sequence is 15 residues long. The CDR3 DNA reads as TGTGCCAGCAGCCAGGTCGGGAGGAACACCGGGGAGCTGTTTTTT. Translating it yields CASSQVGRNTGELFF. The entire variable domain, with the rest obtained from reference TRBV14 and TRBJ2-2, is as follows: EAGVTQFPSHSVIEKGQTVTLRCDPISGHDNLYWYRRVMGKEIKFLLHFVKESKQDESGMPNNRFLAERTGGTYSTLKVQPAELEDSGVYFCASSQVGRNTGELFFGEGSRLTVL.

The chain couples TRBV4-1 to TRBJ2-5; 10 bases line up with TRBD1. V dropped 3 bases and J dropped 5; count of bases not matched to a gene: 6. Germline V gives CDR1 MGHRA, CDR2 YSYEKL. The CDR3 is 15 residues long. CDR3 in amino acids: CASSHPGQGSETQYF. The CDR3 DNA reads as TGCGCCAGCAGCCATCCGGGACAGGGGAGCGAGACCCAGTACTTC.

The chain combines TRBV9 with TRBJ2-1; TRBD2 matches 10 bases. The length of the CDR3 is 13 residues. V shed 6 bases, J shed 7 bases, and the junction held 4 bases outside the gene matches. CDR1 is SGDLS, CDR2 YYNGEE, per germline. CDR3 nucleotides: TGTGCCAGCACTAGCGGGAGTTTGAATGAGCAGTTCTTC. Amino acids: CASTSGSLNEQFF.

This sequence joins TRBV28 and TRBJ2-1; maybe TRBD2 (5 bases). The CDR3 runs to 15 residues. The germline gives CDR1 MDHEN, CDR2 SYDVKM. Trimming removed 3 bases from V and 0 bases from J, with 9 bases in between. The CDR3 DNA is TGTGCCAGCAGTTTGCCTAGCCACTCCTACAATGAGCAGTTCTTC. Protein: CASSLPSHSYNEQFF. Looking up the rest from reference TRBV28 and TRBJ2-1 gives the full variable domain: DVKVTQSSRYLVKRTGEKVFLECVQDMDHENMFWYRQDPGLGLRLIYFSYDVKMKEKGDIPEGYSVSREKKERFSLILESASTNQTSMYLCASSLPSHSYNEQFFGPGTRLTVL.

This clone was counted between two and nine times. The chain combines TRBV4-1 with TRBJ2-5, with 9 bases aligning to TRBD1. Germline CDR1 MGHRA, CDR2 YSYEKL. The CDR3 runs 14 residues. Trimming removed 10 bases from V and 5 bases from J; junction bases left unmatched: 11. The CDR3 sequence: CATSPGTGLETQYF. The CDR3 DNA reads TGCGCCACCTCACCCGGGACAGGGCTGGAGACCCAGTACTTC.

This clone was observed a handful of times. This chain connects TRBV5-1 to TRBJ1-1, with 9 nucleotides matching TRBD1. In germline, CDR1 is SGHRS, CDR2 YFSETQ. The CDR3 runs 15 residues. The J segment lost 4 bases and the V segment lost 0 bases, leaving 4 bases of the junction unmatched. This CDR3 reads CASSLATGGGTEAFF. The DNA of the CDR3 is TGCGCCAGCAGCTTGGCGACAGGGGGTGGCACTGAAGCTTTCTTT.

The V call is TRBV7-2, the J call TRBJ2-7; 8 nucleotides align to TRBD2. The length of the CDR3 is 13 residues. The J segment lost 6 bases and the V segment lost 2 bases, leaving 3 bases of the junction unmatched. The germline V gene has CDR1 SGHTA and CDR2 FQGNSA. CDR3 sequence (DNA): TGTGCCAGCAGCTTATCCGGGAGGGGCGAGCAGTACTTC. This gives the protein CASSLSGRGEQYF.

This clone was seen a handful of times. V and J are TRBV11-2 and TRBJ1-5; D is unclear. There are 13 residues in the CDR3. Trimming pared 5 bases from V and 7 bases from J, leaving 12 bases between. Germline loops: CDR1 SGHAT, CDR2 FQNNGV. For the CDR3, the DNA is TGTGCCAGCAGCGATGCGGGGAAACAGCCCCAGCATTTT. Encoded protein: CASSDAGKQPQHF.

The chain is built from TRBV28 and TRBJ1-5; D gene uncertain. V was shortened by 2 bases and J by 5 bases, with 13 bases between the two germline ends. Germline V gene data show CDR1 as MDHEN and CDR2 as SYDVKM. There are 15 residues in the CDR3. CDR3 DNA sequence: TGTGCCAGCAGTTTAGGTGGAGTACGAGATCAGCCCCAGCATTTT. It codes for CASSLGGVRDQPQHF.

As regards this clone: Within the sample, other DNA sequences also encode this same CDR3. This chain connects TRBV20-1 to TRBJ1-1; TRBD1 might be the D (5 bases). This CDR3 comprises 11 residues. The V gene lost 0 bases and the J gene lost 8 bases, with 7 bases spanning the gap. Germline values: CDR1 DFQATT, CDR2 SNEGSKA (reference sequence). CDR3 protein: CSARDRAEAFF. In DNA form, the CDR3 reads TGCAGTGCTAGAGACAGGGCCGAAGCTTTCTTT.

The chain recombines TRBV4-1 with TRBJ1-5; D unresolved. The germline gives CDR1 MGHRA, CDR2 YSYEKL. V lost 1 base, J lost 5 bases, and 6 bases lay in between. This CDR3 comprises 13 residues. The DNA of the CDR3 is TGCGCCAGCAGCCAAGCTCAGTATCAGCCCCAGCATTTT. Translating gives CASSQAQYQPQHF.

The CDR3, as DNA: TGTGCCAGCAGCCAAGCCACCTCTATGGAGACCCAGTACTTC. This gives the protein CASSQATSMETQYF. The J gene is TRBJ2-5, the V gene TRBV14, with D unclear. Trimming pared 1 base from V and 5 bases from J, leaving 11 bases between. The CDR3 loop spans 14 amino acids. Per germline, CDR1 SGHDN and CDR2 FVKESK.

This clone was observed a few times. The V gene is TRBV7-2, the J gene TRBJ2-7; TRBD2 matches at 8 bases. V trimming: 2 bases; J trimming: 3 bases; junction bases outside the gene matches: 6. Germline loops: CDR1 SGHTA, CDR2 FQGNSA. The CDR3 is 15 residues long. CDR3 residues: CASSLLGTRIYEQYF. DNA for the CDR3: TGTGCCAGCAGCTTACTCGGGACTAGGATCTACGAGCAGTACTTC. Looking up the rest from reference TRBV7-2 and TRBJ2-7 gives the full variable domain: GAGVSQSPSNKVTEKGKDVELRCDPISGHTALYWYRQSLGQGLEFLIYFQGNSAPDKSGLPSDRFSAERTGGSVSTLTIQRTQQEDSAVYLCASSLLGTRIYEQYFGPGTRLTVT.

CDR3 amino acids: CSVAGFGYGYTF. The DNA for the CDR3 is TGCAGCGTTGCGGGATTCGGCTATGGCTACACCTTC. J is TRBJ1-2 and V is TRBV29-1; D gene unclear. V was pared by 4 bases and J by 4 bases, with 10 bases between. CDR1 and CDR2 (germline): SQVTM, ANQGSEA. The CDR3 runs to 12 residues. Together with reference TRBV29-1 and TRBJ1-2, the CDR3 gives the full variable domain: SAVISQKPSRDICQRGTSLTIQCQVDSQVTMMFWYRQQPGQSLTLIATANQGSEATYESGFVIDKFPISRPNLTFSTLTVSNMSPEDSSIYLCSVAGFGYGYTFGSGTRLTVV.

This rearrangement joins TRBV28 to TRBJ2-7, with 8 bases lining up with TRBD1. In germline, CDR1 is MDHEN, CDR2 SYDVKM. This CDR3 is 15 amino acids long. Trimming removed 7 bases from V and 5 bases from J; junction bases left unmatched: 13. Written as DNA, the CDR3 is TGTGCCAGCACCTCCTCCAGGGGGCGCGTCGACGAGCAGTACTTC. Amino acid sequence: CASTSSRGRVDEQYF.

V and J are TRBV7-9 and TRBJ2-7; 8 bases match TRBD1. The CDR3 covers 14 residues. Germline CDR1 and CDR2: SEHNR and FQNEAQ (reference sequence). The V and J ends lost 5 bases and 7 bases, in that order; junction bases with no gene match: 10. CDR3 DNA sequence: TGTGCCAGCAGCGAGCAGGGGGCGATCCTAGAGCAGTACTTC. Protein sequence: CASSEQGAILEQYF.

The chain is built from TRBV15 and TRBJ2-5; D uncertain. Per germline, CDR1 LNHNV and CDR2 YYDKDF (reference sequence). The CDR3 totals 13 residues. Trimming removed 1 base at V and 2 bases at J, with 5 bases between. The CDR3 DNA reads TGTGCCACCAGCAGAGCGGAGCAAGAGACCCAGTACTTC. It is translated as CATSRAEQETQYF.

The J gene is TRBJ2-1, the V gene TRBV7-3, with D possibly TRBD2 on 6 matching bases. CDR1 is SGHTA and CDR2 is FQGTGA in the germline V gene. V was shortened by 0 bases and J by 0 bases, with 12 bases between the two germline ends. There are 17 residues in the CDR3. The CDR3 is CASSLTVGSSSYNEQFF. CDR3 in DNA: TGTGCCAGCAGCTTAACGGTCGGGAGCAGCTCCTACAATGAGCAGTTCTTC.

There are a few counts of this clone. This sequence joins TRBV29-1 and TRBJ2-7; 10 bases are a match to TRBD2. The V and J ends lost 5 bases and 3 bases, in that order; junction bases with no gene match: 4. The germline V gene has CDR1 SQVTM and CDR2 ANQGSEA. The CDR3 runs 13 residues. CDR3 sequence reads: CSVRTSGGYEQYF. The CDR3 nucleotides read TGCAGCGTTAGGACTAGCGGCGGCTACGAGCAGTACTTC.

The CDR3 loop is CASSGLYTEAFF. The CDR3, as DNA: TGTGCCAGCAGTGGTCTGTACACTGAAGCTTTCTTT. The J gene is TRBJ1-1, the V gene TRBV25-1; no clear D. The V and J ends lost 4 bases and 3 bases respectively, with 6 bases between them. CDR1 MGHDK and CDR2 SYGVNS come from the germline V gene. The CDR3 sequence is 12 residues long.

CDR3 coding DNA: TGTGCCAGCAGCGACGGCCCCCGGGGCACCGGGGAGCTGTTTTTT. Protein product: CASSDGPRGTGELFF. V gene TRBV5-4 combines with J gene TRBJ2-2, with D perhaps matching TRBD2 (5 bases). V was pared by 4 bases and J by 4 bases, with 14 bases between. CDR3 size: 15 residues. In germline, CDR1 is SGHNT, CDR2 YYREEE (reference sequence).

A few counts support this clone. V gene TRBV5-1 combines with J gene TRBJ2-1, with TRBD2 identical over 12 bases. Germline V CDR1 and CDR2: SGHRS, YFSETQ. This CDR3 has 15 amino acids. Trimming removed 4 bases from V and 6 bases from J; junction bases left unmatched: 5. CDR3 sequence (DNA): TGCGCCAGCAGCAACCTAGCGGGAGGGCCCAATGAGCAGTTCTTC. Amino acids: CASSNLAGGPNEQFF. The variable domain in full, completed from reference TRBV5-1 and TRBJ2-1, reads KAGVTQTPRYLIKTRGQQVTLSCSPISGHRSVSWYQQTPGQGLQFLFEYFSETQRNKGNFPGRFSGRQFSNSRSEMNVSTLELGDSALYLCASSNLAGGPNEQFFGPGTRLTVL.

A few counts support this clone. The genes are TRBV5-4 and TRBJ2-7; 7 positions agree with TRBD1. The V gene's germline CDR1 is SGHNT and CDR2 YYREEE (reference sequence). This CDR3 is 13 amino acids long. The trim removed 4 bases at V and 4 bases at J, leaving 5 bases unmatched. This CDR3 is CASSPGTAYEQYF. CDR3 bases: TGTGCCAGCAGCCCGGGGACAGCTTACGAGCAGTACTTC.

This chain connects TRBV11-2 to TRBJ2-3, with TRBD2 matching 10 bases. Per germline, CDR1 SGHAT and CDR2 FQNNGV. The CDR3 loop spans 18 amino acids. The V segment lost 2 bases and the J segment 4 bases; nucleotides outside the gene matches: 12. In DNA, the CDR3 is TGTGCCAGCAGCTTAAGTTCCAGCGGGAGGGCTACGGCAGATACGCAGTATTTT. Its protein is CASSLSSSGRATADTQYF.

This clone was counted only a few times. The gene calls are TRBV5-4 and TRBJ2-1; TRBD2 might be the D (5 bases). CDR1 is SGHNT, CDR2 YYREEE, per germline (reference sequence). V gave up 4 bases and J gave up 3 bases, with 14 bases separating them. The CDR3 spans 15 residues. In DNA, the CDR3 is TGTGCCAGCAGCCTCCCGGCTAGCAGCTACAATGAGCAGTTCTTC. Amino acids: CASSLPASSYNEQFF.

The rearrangement joins TRBV28 to TRBJ2-1; 7 bases are shared with TRBD2. With V trimmed by 3 bases and J by 3 bases, 11 bases remained unmatched. Germline values: CDR1 MDHEN, CDR2 SYDVKM. The CDR3 totals 17 residues. CDR3 coding DNA: TGTGCCAGCAGTTTTTTGTCCCGGGGGGATTTCTACAATGAGCAGTTCTTC. Amino acid sequence: CASSFLSRGDFYNEQFF.

The chain is built from TRBV19 and TRBJ1-1; maybe TRBD1 (5 bases). Trimming left V 9 bases short and J 0 bases short, with 17 bases between. CDR3 size: 15 residues. CDR1 and CDR2 (germline): LNHDA, SQIVND (reference sequence). CDR3 residues: CASRRSDNMNTEAFF. The DNA of the CDR3 is TGTGCCAGCCGTAGGTCGGACAATATGAACACTGAAGCTTTCTTT.

This clone was counted a few times. V gene TRBV29-1 combines with J gene TRBJ2-1, with 7 bases that match TRBD2. Germline V gene sequence: CDR1 SQVTM, CDR2 ANQGSEA. Trimming at V came to 4 bases and at J to 4 bases, leaving 13 bases not matched to a gene. CDR3 length equals 16 residues. CDR3 sequence reads: CSVVYPAGVLYNEQFF. As DNA, the CDR3 is TGCAGCGTTGTATATCCTGCGGGAGTTCTATACAATGAGCAGTTCTTC.